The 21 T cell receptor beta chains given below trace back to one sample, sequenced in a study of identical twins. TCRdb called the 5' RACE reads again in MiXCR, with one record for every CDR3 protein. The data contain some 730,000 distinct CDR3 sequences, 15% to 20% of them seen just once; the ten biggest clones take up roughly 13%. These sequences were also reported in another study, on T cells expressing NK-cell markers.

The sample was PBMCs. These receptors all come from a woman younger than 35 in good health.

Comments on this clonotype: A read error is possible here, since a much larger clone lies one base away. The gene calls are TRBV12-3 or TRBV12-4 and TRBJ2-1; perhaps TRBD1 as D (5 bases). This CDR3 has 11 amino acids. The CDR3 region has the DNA TGTGCCAGCACCCCAAGGGGTGAGCGGTTCTTC. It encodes CASTPRGERFF.

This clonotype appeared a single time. CDR3 nucleotides: TGTGCCATCAGTGGGGTCTGGACAGGGAACACCGGGGAGCTGTTTTTT. Its protein is CAISGVWTGNTGELFF. The chain uses TRBV10-3 and TRBJ2-2; 7 bases match TRBD1. CDR1 and CDR2 from the germline V gene are ENHRY and SYGVKD. CDR3 length: 16 residues. V was pared by 4 bases and J by 1 base, with 6 bases of the junction left unmatched.

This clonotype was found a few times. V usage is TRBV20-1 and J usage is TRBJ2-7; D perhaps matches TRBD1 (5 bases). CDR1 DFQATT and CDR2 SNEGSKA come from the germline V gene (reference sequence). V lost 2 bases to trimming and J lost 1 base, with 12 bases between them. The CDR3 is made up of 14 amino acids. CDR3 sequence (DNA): TGCAGTGCTAGACAGGGCTTTGTGTCCTACGAGCAGTACTTC. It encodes CSARQGFVSYEQYF.

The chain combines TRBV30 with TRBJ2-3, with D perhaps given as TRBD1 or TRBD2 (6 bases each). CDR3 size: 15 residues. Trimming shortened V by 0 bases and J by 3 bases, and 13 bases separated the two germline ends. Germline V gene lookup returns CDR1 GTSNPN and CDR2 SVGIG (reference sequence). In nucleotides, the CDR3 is TGTGCCTGGAGTGTAGGTAGGGGGGTGACAGATACGCAGTATTTT. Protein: CAWSVGRGVTDTQYF.

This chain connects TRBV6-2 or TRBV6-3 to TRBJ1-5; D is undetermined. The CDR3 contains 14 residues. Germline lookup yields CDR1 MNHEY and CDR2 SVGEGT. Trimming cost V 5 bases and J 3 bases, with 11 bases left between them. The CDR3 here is CASSRGQDNQPQHF. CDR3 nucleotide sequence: TGTGCCAGCAGTCGAGGTCAGGACAATCAGCCCCAGCATTTT.

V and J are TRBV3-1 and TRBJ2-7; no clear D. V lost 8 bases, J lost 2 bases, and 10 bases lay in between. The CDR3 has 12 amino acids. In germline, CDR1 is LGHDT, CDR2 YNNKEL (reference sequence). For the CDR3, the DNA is TGTGCCAGCGGGTCGACCCCCTACGAGCAGTACTTC. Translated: CASGSTPYEQYF.

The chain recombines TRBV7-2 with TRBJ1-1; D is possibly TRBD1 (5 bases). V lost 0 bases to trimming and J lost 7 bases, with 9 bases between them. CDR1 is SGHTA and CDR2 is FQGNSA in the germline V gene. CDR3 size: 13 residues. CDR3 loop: CASSLARQGEAFF. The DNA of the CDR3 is TGTGCCAGCAGCTTAGCGAGGCAGGGTGAAGCTTTCTTT.

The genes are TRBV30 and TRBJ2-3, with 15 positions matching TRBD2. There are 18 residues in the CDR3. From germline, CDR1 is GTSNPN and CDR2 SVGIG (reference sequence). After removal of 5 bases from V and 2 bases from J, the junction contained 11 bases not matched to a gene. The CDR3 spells CAWGRTSGRAGNTDTQYF. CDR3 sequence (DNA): TGTGCCTGGGGCCGGACTAGCGGGAGGGCCGGGAACACAGATACGCAGTATTTT.

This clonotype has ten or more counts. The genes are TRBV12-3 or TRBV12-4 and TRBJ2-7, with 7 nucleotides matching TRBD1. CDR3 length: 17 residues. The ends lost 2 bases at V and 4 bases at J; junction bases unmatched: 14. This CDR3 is CASSLRGRGPTWYEQYF. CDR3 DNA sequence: TGTGCCAGCAGTTTAAGGGGGCGCGGCCCAACCTGGTACGAGCAGTACTTC.

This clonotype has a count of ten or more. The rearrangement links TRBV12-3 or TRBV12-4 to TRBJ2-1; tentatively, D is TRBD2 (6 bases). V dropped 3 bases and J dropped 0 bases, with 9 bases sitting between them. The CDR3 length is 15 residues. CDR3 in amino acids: CASSFGGVSYNEQFF. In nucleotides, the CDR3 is TGTGCCAGCAGTTTCGGCGGGGTCTCCTACAATGAGCAGTTCTTC.

The CDR3 sequence is CSANSGVETQYF. CDR3 nucleotide sequence: TGCAGTGCAAATAGCGGGGTAGAGACCCAGTACTTC. V gene TRBV20-1 combines with J gene TRBJ2-5, with TRBD2 matching over 8 bases. Trimming cost V 6 bases and J 4 bases; bases outside gene matches: 4. Germline V gives CDR1 DFQATT, CDR2 SNEGSKA (reference sequence). This CDR3 has 12 amino acids.

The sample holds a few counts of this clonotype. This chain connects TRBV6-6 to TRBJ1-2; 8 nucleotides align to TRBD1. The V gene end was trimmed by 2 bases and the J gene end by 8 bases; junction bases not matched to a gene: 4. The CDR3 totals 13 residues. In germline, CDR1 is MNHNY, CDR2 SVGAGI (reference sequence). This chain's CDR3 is CASSYLDRGGYTF. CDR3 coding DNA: TGTGCCAGCAGTTACCTTGACAGGGGAGGCTACACCTTC.

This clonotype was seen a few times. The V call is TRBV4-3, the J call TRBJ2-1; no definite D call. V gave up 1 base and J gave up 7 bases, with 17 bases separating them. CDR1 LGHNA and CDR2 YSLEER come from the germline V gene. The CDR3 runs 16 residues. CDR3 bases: TGCGCCAGCAGCCAAGCACGCAGTGGGGTATTGAATGAGCAGTTCTTC. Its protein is CASSQARSGVLNEQFF.

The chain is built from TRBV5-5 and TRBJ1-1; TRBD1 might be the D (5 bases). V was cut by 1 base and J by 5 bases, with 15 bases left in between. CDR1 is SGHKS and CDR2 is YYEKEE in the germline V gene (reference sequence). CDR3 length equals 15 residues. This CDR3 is CASSLIQGFGTEAFF. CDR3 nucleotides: TGTGCCAGCAGCTTGATTCAGGGCTTCGGGACTGAAGCTTTCTTT.

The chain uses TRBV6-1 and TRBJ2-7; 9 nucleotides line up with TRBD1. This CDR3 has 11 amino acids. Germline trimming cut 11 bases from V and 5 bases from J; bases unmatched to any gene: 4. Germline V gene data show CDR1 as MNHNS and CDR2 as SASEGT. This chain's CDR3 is CAARQGDEQYF. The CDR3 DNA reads TGTGCCGCTCGACAGGGGGACGAGCAGTACTTC.

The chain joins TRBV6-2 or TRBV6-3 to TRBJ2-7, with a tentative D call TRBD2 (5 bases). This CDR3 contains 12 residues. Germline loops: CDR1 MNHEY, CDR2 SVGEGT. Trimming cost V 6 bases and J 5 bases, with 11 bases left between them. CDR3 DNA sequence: TGTGCCAGCAGCACCGGCGGGCACGAGCAGTACTTC. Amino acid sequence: CASSTGGHEQYF.

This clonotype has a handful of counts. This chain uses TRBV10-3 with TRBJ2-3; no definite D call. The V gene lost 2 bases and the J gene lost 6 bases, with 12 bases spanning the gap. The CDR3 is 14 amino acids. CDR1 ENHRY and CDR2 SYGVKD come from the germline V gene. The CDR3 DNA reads TGTGCCATCAGTGAGCGCCCCACCCCTGATACGCAGTATTTT. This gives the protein CAISERPTPDTQYF.

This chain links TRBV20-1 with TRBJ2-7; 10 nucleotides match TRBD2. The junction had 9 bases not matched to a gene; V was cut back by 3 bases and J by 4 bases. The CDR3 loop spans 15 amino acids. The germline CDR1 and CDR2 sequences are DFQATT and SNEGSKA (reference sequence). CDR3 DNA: TGCAGTGCTAGTTCGGCAGCGGGAGGGCGGTACGAGCAGTACTTC. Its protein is CSASSAAGGRYEQYF.

CDR3 DNA sequence: TGCGCCAGCAGCTTGAGGAGGGGGCTCGACGAGCAGTACTTC. The encoded protein is CASSLRRGLDEQYF. The V call is TRBV5-1, the J call TRBJ2-7, with a possible D match to TRBD1 (7 bases). CDR1 and CDR2 (germline): SGHRS, YFSETQ. The CDR3 spans 14 residues. With 1 base removed from V and 5 bases from J, the gap between germline ends came to 13 bases.

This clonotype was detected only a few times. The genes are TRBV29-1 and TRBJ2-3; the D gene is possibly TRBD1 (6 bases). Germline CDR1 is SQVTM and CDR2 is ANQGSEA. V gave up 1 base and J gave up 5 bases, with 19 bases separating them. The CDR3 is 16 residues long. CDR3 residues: CSVEGVVKGVGDTQYF. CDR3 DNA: TGCAGCGTTGAAGGAGTCGTCAAGGGGGTAGGAGATACGCAGTATTTT.

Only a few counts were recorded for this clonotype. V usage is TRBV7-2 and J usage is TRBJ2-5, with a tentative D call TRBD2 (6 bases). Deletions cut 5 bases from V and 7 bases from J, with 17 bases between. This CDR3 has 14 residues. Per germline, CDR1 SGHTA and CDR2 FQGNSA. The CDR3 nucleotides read TGTGCCAGCAGCCTGGGACTCGACGTAGGGACCCAGTACTTC. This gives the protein CASSLGLDVGTQYF.